Listed here are 2 T cell receptor beta chains from one sample, sequenced in a study of CD8 T cells in Susac syndrome. Random hexamers were used to reverse transcribe 0.5 to 1 ug of RNA. TCRdb independently ran MiXCR on the immunoSEQ multiplex PCR reads; one entry per CDR3 protein. The sample includes roughly 180,000 distinct CDR3 sequences, approximately 95% of them seen just once. The sample comprised CD4+ T cells from PBMCs. Source of these receptors: a human donor with multiple sclerosis.

The chain recombines TRBV24-1 with TRBJ2-7; no reliable D call. CDR3 size: 15 residues. Germline CDR1 is KGHDR and CDR2 is SFDVKD. Trimming cost V 9 bases and J 2 bases, with 19 bases left between them. The CDR3 bases are TGTGCCACCGTCTGGCTTCCCAGCGTGGCCTACGAGCAGTACTTC. This sequence encodes CATVWLPSVAYEQYF.

The V call is TRBV5-6, the J call TRBJ1-6; D is undetermined. Between the trimmed V and J ends, which lost 5 bases and 6 bases, there was a span of 15 bases. Germline-derived CDR1 and CDR2 are SGHDT and YYEEEE. This CDR3 contains 15 residues. CDR3 nucleotides: TGTGCCAGCAGTCAAATGGGAGGTGGTAATTCACCCCTCCACTTT. It encodes CASSQMGGGNSPLHF. Complete variable domain (other parts from reference TRBV5-6 and TRBJ1-6): DAGVTQSPTHLIKTRGQQVTLRCSPKSGHDTVSWYQQALGQGPQFIFQYYEEEERQRGNFPDRFSGHQFPNYSSELNVNALLLGDSALYLCASSQMGGGNSPLHFGNGTRLTVT.